This T cell receptor beta chain was identified during a study of T cell changes during pregnancy in multiple sclerosis. TCRdb's table, derived via immunoSEQ multiplex PCR, lists solely in-frame clones and lacks some. The top ten clones hold over 2% of a sample with 85,000 to 100,000 clones, 85% to 95% of them seen once. This CDR3 contains 14 residues. Germline V gives CDR1 SGHDT, CDR2 YYEEEE. V trimming: 7 bases; J trimming: 0 bases; junction bases outside the gene matches: 4. This TCR was recovered from a female donor with multiple sclerosis, enrolled in a pregnancy study. The sample consisted of peripheral blood, taken in the first trimester of pregnancy. The genes are TRBV5-6 and TRBJ2-7; 10 positions agree with TRBD2. The CDR3 loop is CASLLAGPSYEQYF. The CDR3 DNA follows: TGTGCCAGCCTACTAGCGGGACCCTCCTACGAGCAGTACTTC.